Listed below are T cell receptor beta chains from one sample, sequenced in a study of blood T cells in healthy people across ages. Each CDR3 protein is one row after TCRdb ran MiXCR on the 5' RACE reads. The data hold just over 800,000 distinct CDR3 sequences, with around two thirds observed a single time. The sample comprised blood. Every receptor here comes from a man between 25 and 39 years old in good health. The CDR3 runs from the conserved cysteine through the conserved F or W. Fields, in order: J gene, CDR3 length, D gene, V gene, clone size, CDR3 DNA, CDR3 protein. The D gene is left open where the match is weak. Clone size is shown for a subset of rows, as once, few, many or a class of expanded clone.

j_call: TRBJ2-6
cdr3_length: 14
d_call: NA
v_call: TRBV5-1
clone_size: NA
cdr3_nt: TGCGCCAGCACCCTAAGTTCTGGGGCCAACGTCCTGACTTTC
cdr3_aa: CASTLSSGANVLTF

j_call: TRBJ1-1
cdr3_length: 12
d_call: NA
v_call: TRBV20-1
clone_size: few
cdr3_nt: TGCAGTGCTAGGGCGAGCGGGACTGAAGCTTTCTTT
cdr3_aa: CSARASGTEAFF

j_call: TRBJ2-2
cdr3_length: 15
d_call: TRBD2
v_call: TRBV6-2/TRBV6-3
clone_size: once
cdr3_nt: TGTGCCAGCAGGCCCGGGACTAGCTCGGTCGGGGAGCTGTTTTTT
cdr3_aa: CASRPGTSSVGELFF

j_call: TRBJ1-6
cdr3_length: 13
d_call: NA
v_call: TRBV10-3
clone_size: NA
cdr3_nt: TGTGCCATCAGTGGAGAAACCCATTCACCCCTCCACTTT
cdr3_aa: CAISGETHSPLHF

j_call: TRBJ1-2
cdr3_length: 14
d_call: NA
v_call: TRBV6-1
clone_size: NA
cdr3_nt: TGTGCCAGCAGTGATGATGTCGGAAGCTATGGCTACACCTTC
cdr3_aa: CASSDDVGSYGYTF

j_call: TRBJ2-7
cdr3_length: 16
d_call: TRBD2
v_call: TRBV15
clone_size: NA
cdr3_nt: TGTGCCACCAGCAGAGTGAGACTAGCCCAGACGAACGAGCAGTACTTC
cdr3_aa: CATSRVRLAQTNEQYF

j_call: TRBJ2-4
cdr3_length: 15
d_call: TRBD1
v_call: TRBV7-2
clone_size: NA
cdr3_nt: TGTGCCAGCAGCTCAATTCGCGGACAGGGAAACATTCAGTACTTC
cdr3_aa: CASSSIRGQGNIQYF

j_call: TRBJ2-5
cdr3_length: 17
d_call: TRBD2
v_call: TRBV7-9
clone_size: NA
cdr3_nt: TGTGCCAGCAGCTTCCGATCAGCGGGGGGCCTTGGGGAGACCCAGTACTTC
cdr3_aa: CASSFRSAGGLGETQYF

j_call: TRBJ2-3
cdr3_length: 13
d_call: NA
v_call: TRBV20-1
clone_size: NA
cdr3_nt: TGCAGTGCTCCGGGTCCTAGAGCAGATACGCAGTATTTT
cdr3_aa: CSAPGPRADTQYF

j_call: TRBJ1-1
cdr3_length: 14
d_call: NA
v_call: TRBV11-1
clone_size: NA
cdr3_nt: TGTGCCAGCAGCTTTTGGAACTTGAACACTGAAGCTTTCTTT
cdr3_aa: CASSFWNLNTEAFF

j_call: TRBJ2-3
cdr3_length: 14
d_call: TRBD2
v_call: TRBV29-1
clone_size: once
cdr3_nt: TGCAGCCTTTGGGAGGGCGGGGGGACAGATACGCAGTATTTT
cdr3_aa: CSLWEGGGTDTQYF

j_call: TRBJ2-3
cdr3_length: 13
d_call: TRBD1
v_call: TRBV20-1
clone_size: NA
cdr3_nt: TGCAGTGCTATCCGGGACAGGGGGGATACGCAGTATTTT
cdr3_aa: CSAIRDRGDTQYF

j_call: TRBJ2-5
cdr3_length: 16
d_call: NA
v_call: TRBV7-2
clone_size: NA
cdr3_nt: TGTGCCAGCAGCTTCGGGGCCTTGGCGGCTCAAGAGACCCAGTACTTC
cdr3_aa: CASSFGALAAQETQYF

j_call: TRBJ1-6
cdr3_length: 17
d_call: NA
v_call: TRBV15
clone_size: few
cdr3_nt: TGTGCCACCAGCAGAGCTAGGACCTACACCTATAATTCACCCCTCCACTTT
cdr3_aa: CATSRARTYTYNSPLHF

j_call: TRBJ2-1
cdr3_length: 12
d_call: TRBD1
v_call: TRBV20-1
clone_size: NA
cdr3_nt: TGCAGTGCCAAGGGACAGACCAATGAGCAGTTCTTC
cdr3_aa: CSAKGQTNEQFF

j_call: TRBJ2-5
cdr3_length: 14
d_call: NA
v_call: TRBV4-2
clone_size: NA
cdr3_nt: TGTGCCAGCAGCCAGGTTGGACAGACAGAGACCCAGTACTTC
cdr3_aa: CASSQVGQTETQYF

j_call: TRBJ2-3
cdr3_length: 15
d_call: NA
v_call: TRBV9
clone_size: NA
cdr3_nt: TGTGCCAGCAGCGTATCCCCAGCTATCACAGATACGCAGTATTTT
cdr3_aa: CASSVSPAITDTQYF

j_call: TRBJ2-7
cdr3_length: 15
d_call: NA
v_call: TRBV7-2
clone_size: NA
cdr3_nt: TGCGCCAGCAGCTCACCCCAGGGGGGGACCTACGAGCAGTACTTC
cdr3_aa: CASSSPQGGTYEQYF

j_call: TRBJ2-3
cdr3_length: 14
d_call: TRBD2
v_call: TRBV20-1
clone_size: NA
cdr3_nt: TGCAGTGCTACCCCTAGCGGGGCATCAGATACGCAGTATTTT
cdr3_aa: CSATPSGASDTQYF

j_call: TRBJ1-2
cdr3_length: 13
d_call: TRBD1
v_call: TRBV7-9
clone_size: NA
cdr3_nt: TGTGCCAGCGACAGGGATGCGGACTATGGCTACACCTTC
cdr3_aa: CASDRDADYGYTF

j_call: TRBJ2-4
cdr3_length: 14
d_call: NA
v_call: TRBV7-2
clone_size: NA
cdr3_nt: TGTGCCAGCACCTCGGGGCTAGCCAAAAACATTCAGTACTTC
cdr3_aa: CASTSGLAKNIQYF

j_call: TRBJ2-5
cdr3_length: 17
d_call: NA
v_call: TRBV4-3
clone_size: NA
cdr3_nt: TGCGCCAGCAGCCAAGAAGGGTGGGGGGGCTTGAAAGAGACCCAGTACTTC
cdr3_aa: CASSQEGWGGLKETQYF

j_call: TRBJ2-7
cdr3_length: 14
d_call: TRBD2
v_call: TRBV12-3/TRBV12-4
clone_size: many
cdr3_nt: TGTGCCAGCAGCCTAGCGGGGGCCTCCTACGAGCAGTACTTC
cdr3_aa: CASSLAGASYEQYF

j_call: TRBJ2-3
cdr3_length: 13
d_call: NA
v_call: TRBV29-1
clone_size: once
cdr3_nt: TGCAGCGTTGCAGGACTTAGCACAGATACGCAGTATTTT
cdr3_aa: CSVAGLSTDTQYF

j_call: TRBJ2-3
cdr3_length: 16
d_call: NA
v_call: TRBV15
clone_size: once
cdr3_nt: TGTGCCACCGGCAGACCCTGGCACAGGGGCACAGATACGCAGTATTTT
cdr3_aa: CATGRPWHRGTDTQYF

j_call: TRBJ2-7
cdr3_length: 14
d_call: NA
v_call: TRBV20-1
clone_size: NA
cdr3_nt: TGCAGTGTACCGACACCGACGGACCCCTACGAGCAGTACTTC
cdr3_aa: CSVPTPTDPYEQYF

j_call: TRBJ2-7
cdr3_length: 14
d_call: TRBD2
v_call: TRBV13
clone_size: NA
cdr3_nt: TGTGCCAGCAAAGGACTAGCGGGTCCAAACGAGCAGTACTTC
cdr3_aa: CASKGLAGPNEQYF

j_call: TRBJ2-5
cdr3_length: 17
d_call: NA
v_call: TRBV11-2
clone_size: NA
cdr3_nt: TGTGCCTGCAGCTTACGGGACAGTCTAGCGCACCAAGAGACCCAGTACTTC
cdr3_aa: CACSLRDSLAHQETQYF

j_call: TRBJ2-1
cdr3_length: 15
d_call: NA
v_call: TRBV6-4
clone_size: NA
cdr3_nt: TGTGCCAGCAGTGAAGGGGTCGGGACTGGGAATGAGCAGTTCTTC
cdr3_aa: CASSEGVGTGNEQFF

j_call: TRBJ2-2
cdr3_length: 17
d_call: NA
v_call: TRBV5-1
clone_size: NA
cdr3_nt: TGCGCCAGCAGCTTAACTCTCTCAGGGGCGGGCACCGGGGAGCTGTTTTTT
cdr3_aa: CASSLTLSGAGTGELFF

j_call: TRBJ2-4
cdr3_length: 14
d_call: NA
v_call: TRBV9
clone_size: NA
cdr3_nt: TGTGCCAGCAGCTCCACCGCAGGGACGGAAAAGCAGTACTTC
cdr3_aa: CASSSTAGTEKQYF

j_call: TRBJ1-6
cdr3_length: 15
d_call: NA
v_call: TRBV11-2
clone_size: NA
cdr3_nt: TGTGCCAGCAGCTTAAGCGTACTCTATAATTCACCCCTCCACTTT
cdr3_aa: CASSLSVLYNSPLHF

j_call: TRBJ2-5
cdr3_length: 11
d_call: NA
v_call: TRBV5-1
clone_size: many
cdr3_nt: TGCGCCAGCAGCTTACAAGAGACCCAGTACTTC
cdr3_aa: CASSLQETQYF

j_call: TRBJ2-1
cdr3_length: 14
d_call: NA
v_call: TRBV7-9
clone_size: NA
cdr3_nt: TGTGCCAGCAGAATGATGGACAGCAGCAATGAGCAGTTCTTC
cdr3_aa: CASRMMDSSNEQFF

j_call: TRBJ1-3
cdr3_length: 13
d_call: TRBD1
v_call: TRBV2
clone_size: NA
cdr3_nt: TGTGCCAGCAGAGCCGGACAGGGGAACACCATATATTTT
cdr3_aa: CASRAGQGNTIYF

j_call: TRBJ2-7
cdr3_length: 18
d_call: NA
v_call: TRBV7-9
clone_size: few
cdr3_nt: TGTGCCAGCAGCCCCCGCACAAGCGGGCCAATGTGGAGCGGCGAGCAGTACTTC
cdr3_aa: CASSPRTSGPMWSGEQYF

j_call: TRBJ2-2
cdr3_length: 11
d_call: NA
v_call: TRBV27
clone_size: NA
cdr3_nt: TGTGCCAGCAGCCTGCTTGGGGAGCTGTTTTTT
cdr3_aa: CASSLLGELFF

j_call: TRBJ1-1
cdr3_length: 12
d_call: NA
v_call: TRBV7-2
clone_size: NA
cdr3_nt: TGTGCCAGCAGGAGATCTAGATATGAAGCTTTCTTT
cdr3_aa: CASRRSRYEAFF

j_call: TRBJ2-5
cdr3_length: 15
d_call: TRBD1
v_call: TRBV6-5
clone_size: NA
cdr3_nt: TGTGCCAGCAGCTCCGGACAGGGGGTCTGGGAGACCCAGTACTTC
cdr3_aa: CASSSGQGVWETQYF

j_call: TRBJ1-1
cdr3_length: 13
d_call: NA
v_call: TRBV5-1
clone_size: NA
cdr3_nt: TGCGCCAGCAGCTTGGGGGGGTCTGCTGAAGCTTTCTTT
cdr3_aa: CASSLGGSAEAFF

j_call: TRBJ2-1
cdr3_length: 14
d_call: NA
v_call: TRBV15
clone_size: NA
cdr3_nt: TGTGCCACCAGCAGAGTCAGCCTCAGCAATGAGCAGTTCTTC
cdr3_aa: CATSRVSLSNEQFF

j_call: TRBJ1-2
cdr3_length: 13
d_call: NA
v_call: TRBV16
clone_size: NA
cdr3_nt: TGTGCCAGCACCGGCACAGTTGACTATGGCTACACCTTC
cdr3_aa: CASTGTVDYGYTF